This record covers a single TCR beta chain. This entry comes from a study of T cell changes during pregnancy in multiple sclerosis. Germline V gene data show CDR1 as SQVTM and CDR2 as ANQGSEA. Deletions cut 0 bases from V and 0 bases from J, with 17 bases between. There are 18 residues in the CDR3. Libraries were prepared by immunoSEQ multiplex PCR; TCRdb keeps only in-frame clonotypes and omits some of them. The sample has about 64,000 clones, 80% to 95% seen once. The sequenced sample was peripheral blood, obtained in the second trimester of pregnancy. V and J are TRBV29-1 and TRBJ2-2; D not certain. The receptor comes from a female donor with multiple sclerosis, enrolled in a pregnancy study. CDR3 DNA: TGCAGCGTTGAAGATATAAGACTTGGTCAGACGAACACCGGGGAGCTGTTTTTT. It yields the protein CSVEDIRLGQTNTGELFF.